These T cell receptor beta chains were read from a single sample in a study of T cells after yellow fever vaccination. A single record per CDR3 protein comes from TCRdb applying MiXCR to the 5' RACE reads. The table includes hundreds of thousands of distinct CDR3 sequences, about 19% detected once. Source: PBMCs, taken 15 days after the yellow fever booster vaccination. All receptors come from a man aged 25-45 years who received the YFV17D yellow fever vaccine. CDR3s include the opening cysteine and the closing phenylalanine or tryptophan. D genes are given only for firm matches. The size field is filled for only some rows; it gives once, few, many or a size class.

V	length	J	D	size	DNA	CDR3
TRBV15	15	TRBJ2-5	TRBD2	few	TGTGCCACCACCACCAGCGGCGGGAGTGGGGAGACCCAGTACTTC	CATTTSGGSGETQYF
TRBV29-1	11	TRBJ2-1	NA	NA	TGCAGCGTTGATAATGGAGGGGAGCAGTTCTTC	CSVDNGGEQFF
TRBV4-3	15	TRBJ2-7	TRBD2	few	TGCGCCAGCAGCCAAGCGTTGGCGGGAGTCGGAGAGCAGTACTTC	CASSQALAGVGEQYF
TRBV20-1	15	TRBJ2-2	TRBD1	few	TGCAGTGCTTGGGACAGGGCGGAGGGCACCGGGGAGCTGTTTTTT	CSAWDRAEGTGELFF
TRBV28	15	TRBJ2-5	TRBD2	few	TGTGCCAGCAGTGGGCCTGCGGGAGGGCCTGAGACCCAGTACTTC	CASSGPAGGPETQYF
TRBV5-1	17	TRBJ1-1	NA	few	TGCGCCAGCAGGTTTGGGACGGCCAAGATTATGAACACTGAAGCTTTCTTT	CASRFGTAKIMNTEAFF
TRBV20-1	15	TRBJ2-3	TRBD2	NA	TGCAGTGCTAGAGACGGGACTAGCGGGAGCGATACGCAGTATTTT	CSARDGTSGSDTQYF
TRBV5-1	15	TRBJ1-2	NA	few	TGCGCCAGCAGCCTCGGACAGCCCCTCGTTGGAGACTACACCTTC	CASSLGQPLVGDYTF
TRBV14	17	TRBJ2-5	TRBD2	NA	TGTGCCAGCAGTCATGGTTTAGGACTAGCCGGAGGGGAGACCCAGTACTTC	CASSHGLGLAGGETQYF
TRBV5-1	19	TRBJ2-6	NA	NA	TGCGCCAGCAGCTTGGCTAGAATTAACGAACACTCTGGGGCCAACGTCCTGACTTTC	CASSLARINEHSGANVLTF
TRBV7-2	15	TRBJ2-7	TRBD2	NA	TGTGCCAGCAGCGCGGGAGGAGGAGGGGTGTACGAGCAGTACTTC	CASSAGGGGVYEQYF
TRBV28	15	TRBJ2-2	NA	NA	TGTGCCAGCAGGACTTTCAGGGGAGGCGCCGGGGAGCTGTTTTTT	CASRTFRGGAGELFF
TRBV7-2	15	TRBJ2-5	NA	NA	TGTGCCAGCAGCTTAGTGAGCGCTGCCGTGTCGACCCAGTACTTC	CASSLVSAAVSTQYF
TRBV4-3	16	TRBJ2-7	NA	NA	TGCGCCAGCAGCCAAGATCCCACATGGGTGAGGGGCGAGCAGTACTTC	CASSQDPTWVRGEQYF
TRBV20-1	10	TRBJ2-1	NA	NA	TGCAGTGCTTTTAGCACTGAGCAGTTCTTC	CSAFSTEQFF
TRBV5-1	14	TRBJ1-1	NA	NA	TGCGCCAGCAGCCCCGACACCTCTAGGACTGAAGCTTTCTTT	CASSPDTSRTEAFF
TRBV5-6	12	TRBJ2-3	NA	NA	TGTGCCAGCAGCAAGGACTCCTTGACGCAGTATTTT	CASSKDSLTQYF
TRBV18	14	TRBJ1-1	NA	few	TGTGCCAGCTCACCACCGGCTTTGAACACTGAAGCTTTCTTT	CASSPPALNTEAFF
TRBV25-1	16	TRBJ2-7	NA	few	TGTGCCAGCAGTGAATTCGAGGGCCTCAGCTCCTACGAGCAGTACTTC	CASSEFEGLSSYEQYF
TRBV3-1	16	TRBJ2-7	TRBD2	few	TGTGCCAGCAGCCAGCGGCGGGGACTAGGGCAGTACGAGCAGTACTTC	CASSQRRGLGQYEQYF
TRBV12-3/TRBV12-4	14	TRBJ2-2	NA	few	TGTGCCAGCAGTTTTATTGAGAGCACCGGGGAGCTGTTTTTT	CASSFIESTGELFF
TRBV18	16	TRBJ2-2	TRBD2	few	TGTGCCAGCTCACCAAGGACTAGCGCGAACACCGGGGAGCTGTTTTTT	CASSPRTSANTGELFF
TRBV20-1	14	TRBJ2-2	NA	few	TGCAGTGCTAGAGGTAGAGCTCCGGCCGGGGAGCTGTTTTTT	CSARGRAPAGELFF
TRBV20-1	10	TRBJ2-5	NA	few	TGCAGTGCTAGCTGGAAGACCCAGTACTTC	CSASWKTQYF
TRBV29-1	13	TRBJ1-4	NA	once	TGCAGCGTTACGACAGGAGATTATGAAAAACTGTTTTTT	CSVTTGDYEKLFF
TRBV7-2	15	TRBJ2-1	TRBD2	few	TGTGCCAGCAGCTTCGGACTAGCGTCCTACAATGAGCAGTTCTTC	CASSFGLASYNEQFF
TRBV6-2/TRBV6-3	14	TRBJ2-5	TRBD1	NA	TGTGCCAGCAGTACCCGGACAGGGGAAGAGACCCAGTACTTC	CASSTRTGEETQYF
TRBV12-3/TRBV12-4	13	TRBJ1-4	NA	NA	TGTGCCAGCAACCGAGGCTCGGGTGAAAAACTGTTTTTT	CASNRGSGEKLFF
TRBV5-6	14	TRBJ2-7	TRBD1	NA	TGTGCCAGCAGCCGGGACAGGGTAAGCTACGAGCAGTACTTC	CASSRDRVSYEQYF
TRBV30	15	TRBJ2-5	NA	NA	TGTGCCTGGAGAGTTACCTCTTATCTGGCAGAGACCCAGTACTTC	CAWRVTSYLAETQYF
TRBV7-6	15	TRBJ1-1	NA	few	TGTGCCAGCAGCGCGGGACACCGGGGGAACACTGAAGCTTTCTTT	CASSAGHRGNTEAFF
TRBV29-1	17	TRBJ2-1	TRBD2	NA	TGCAGCGTCCGAAATCTGGACCTAGCGGACTCCTACAATGAGCAGTTCTTC	CSVRNLDLADSYNEQFF
TRBV7-2	15	TRBJ1-5	NA	few	TGTGCCAGCAGCTTAGTTTTAGGTATCAATCAGCCCCAGCATTTT	CASSLVLGINQPQHF
TRBV2	15	TRBJ2-3	TRBD2	NA	TGTGCCAGCGGCCCCCCCTGGACTAGCGGGGATACGCAGTATTTT	CASGPPWTSGDTQYF
TRBV5-1	15	TRBJ1-4	NA	NA	TGCGCCAGCAGCGATCCGGCACGTCCCGGTCAAAAACTGTTTTTT	CASSDPARPGQKLFF
TRBV18	13	TRBJ2-7	NA	NA	TGTGCCAGCTCACCGGACGCCCCCTACGAGCAGTACTTC	CASSPDAPYEQYF
TRBV28	13	TRBJ2-7	NA	NA	TGTGCCAGCATGTGGCCTGGGACCTACGAGCAGTACTTC	CASMWPGTYEQYF
TRBV29-1	13	TRBJ2-7	NA	few	TGCAGCGTTGCGAGCGATAGCTCCTACGAGCAGTACTTC	CSVASDSSYEQYF
TRBV28	15	TRBJ1-1	NA	many	TGTGCCAGCAGTTTTCCTGTTCGTGGGAGAGGTCGGGCTTTCTTT	CASSFPVRGRGRAFF
TRBV7-6	12	TRBJ2-1	NA	few	TGTGCCAGCAGCTCGTTCAGCAATGAGCAGTTCTTC	CASSSFSNEQFF
TRBV5-6	12	TRBJ1-4	NA	few	TGTGCCAGCAGCGCCAACAATGAAAAACTGTTTTTT	CASSANNEKLFF
TRBV25-1	16	TRBJ2-2	NA	NA	TGTGCCAGCAGTGAGTTTAGGGGGACCCACACCGGGGAGCTGTTTTTT	CASSEFRGTHTGELFF
TRBV20-1	15	TRBJ2-7	TRBD1	NA	TGCAGTGCCCCTACTTTGGGACAGGGAGTTGACGAGCAGTACTTC	CSAPTLGQGVDEQYF
TRBV7-6	14	TRBJ2-2	NA	NA	TGTGCCAGCAGCTTAGCGTTGGGAGTAGGGGAGCTGTTTTTT	CASSLALGVGELFF
TRBV3-1	16	TRBJ2-1	NA	NA	TGTGCCAGCAGCCAAGGACTCCAGGGGGGGGTAAATGAGCAGTTCTTC	CASSQGLQGGVNEQFF
TRBV3-1	15	TRBJ2-7	TRBD2	few	TGTGCCAGCAGCCTGTCTAGCGGGAGTAAGGGCGAGCAGTACTTC	CASSLSSGSKGEQYF
TRBV6-5	16	TRBJ1-2	TRBD1	NA	TGTGCCAGCAGTAACCCCAACAGGGGTTGGGGCTATGGCTACACCTTC	CASSNPNRGWGYGYTF
TRBV29-1	17	TRBJ2-3	TRBD1	few	TGCGGTGCTTCCTCGGGACAGGGTATAGGACGCACAGATACGCAGTATTTT	CGASSGQGIGRTDTQYF
TRBV28	15	TRBJ2-5	TRBD1	few	TGTGCCAGCACCACACTGACAGGGGGCGTGGAGACCCAGTACTTC	CASTTLTGGVETQYF
TRBV12-3/TRBV12-4	13	TRBJ2-3	NA	many	TGTGCCAGCAGCTTTGGACGCACAGATACGCAGTATTTT	CASSFGRTDTQYF
TRBV21-1	16	TRBJ2-7	NA	NA	TGTGCCAGCAGCAAAAAACAGGGGGCGAGCTCCTACGAGCAGTACTTC	CASSKKQGASSYEQYF
TRBV7-8	15	TRBJ2-7	TRBD2	few	TGTGCCAGCAGCTCCGGACTAGCGGAAGCCTACGAGCAGTACTTC	CASSSGLAEAYEQYF
TRBV15	19	TRBJ2-2	NA	few	TGTGCCACCAGCAGAGATAGGTCCTCTGGCGGGCGGTACACCGGGGAGCTGTTTTTT	CATSRDRSSGGRYTGELFF
TRBV20-1	16	TRBJ2-7	NA	NA	TGCAGTGCTAGAGATGGGGGCTTAACTGCTACCTACGAGCAGTACTTC	CSARDGGLTATYEQYF
TRBV5-5	14	TRBJ1-5	NA	few	TGTGCCAGCAGCTTGTTTTCGGCCGCTCAGCCCCAGCATTTT	CASSLFSAAQPQHF
TRBV5-1	15	TRBJ2-1	NA	NA	TGCGCCAGCAGCTTGGGGCAGGCCCACTACAATGAGCAGTTCTTC	CASSLGQAHYNEQFF
TRBV7-2	13	TRBJ2-3	NA	few	TGTGCCAGCAGCTCTAGTTTCACAGATACGCAGTATTTT	CASSSSFTDTQYF
TRBV28	15	TRBJ1-6	TRBD1	NA	TGTGCCAGCAGTTATAAGAGGACAGGGAATTCACCCCTCCACTTT	CASSYKRTGNSPLHF
TRBV5-1	14	TRBJ2-3	NA	NA	TGCGCCAGCAGCTTGGGCGGGCCACGAGATACGCAGTATTTT	CASSLGGPRDTQYF